These 7 T cell receptor beta chains share one sample of origin, sequenced in a study of post-analysis software for immune sequencing data. Study outcomes and limitations: Compared with controls, patients had more of 4 or 5 TRBV segments, including TRBV5-6, TRBV5-1 and TRBV20-1.

cDNA libraries of TCR beta carried unique molecular identifiers. TCRdb re-called the PCR reads with MiXCR, one entry per CDR3 protein. The sample includes 750,000 to 950,000 distinct CDR3 sequences, around 53% of them seen just once. These receptors' antigens are unknown. Sequenced material: blood. Receptors were obtained from a girl between 10 and 17 years old with multiple sclerosis.

V is TRBV27 and J is TRBJ1-6; TRBD1 aligns across 10 bases. CDR3 length: 13 amino acids. Trimming cost V 6 bases and J 10 bases; bases outside gene matches: 3. Germline V lookup: CDR1 MNHEY, CDR2 SMNVEV (reference sequence). This CDR3 reads CASRGTGVSPLHF. The CDR3 DNA reads TGTGCCAGCAGGGGGACAGGGGTCTCACCCCTCCACTTT.

This clonotype was found once. The chain joins TRBV11-2 to TRBJ2-5, with 8 nucleotides matching TRBD2. Germline V CDR1 and CDR2: SGHAT, FQNNGV. Germline trimming cut 5 bases from V and 0 bases from J; bases unmatched to any gene: 11. This CDR3 region has 17 residues. This CDR3 is CASSPSRVAGNQETQYF. In nucleotides, the CDR3 is TGTGCCAGCAGCCCAAGCCGGGTAGCGGGGAACCAAGAGACCCAGTACTTC.

This chain uses TRBV5-1 with TRBJ2-5, with TRBD1 matching 10 bases. The DNA end is more similar to TRBJ2-7, so the J call may be wrong. CDR3 length: 15 amino acids. Germline V gene data show CDR1 as SGHRS and CDR2 as YFSETQ. The CDR3 protein is CASSLRGQGWSEQYF. For the CDR3, the DNA is TGCGCCAGCAGCTTGAGGGGACAGGGGTGGTCCGAGCAGTACTTC.

The rearrangement joins TRBV18 to TRBJ2-1; 9 bases are a match to TRBD2. The CDR3 length is 17 residues. V was pared by 3 bases and J by 9 bases, with 15 bases of the junction left unmatched. Per the germline V gene, CDR1 is KGHSH and CDR2 is LQKENI. The CDR3: CASSPRELAGAFSEQFF. CDR3 nucleotide sequence: TGTGCCAGCTCACCGAGGGAACTAGCGGGTGCCTTTAGTGAGCAGTTCTTC.

This clonotype was detected a few times. This rearrangement joins TRBV7-9 to TRBJ2-5; 11 bases agree with TRBD1. The end of the DNA is better explained by TRBJ2-7, so the J call may be wrong. The CDR3 has 15 residues. CDR1 and CDR2 from the germline V gene are SEHNR and FQNEAQ (reference sequence). In DNA form, the CDR3 reads TGTGCCAGCAGCTTACTTCGGACAGGGGGCAGCGAGCAGTACTTC. Protein sequence: CASSLLRTGGSEQYF.

The V and J genes are TRBV4-1 and TRBJ2-7; 8 nucleotides line up with TRBD2. The DNA end lines up better with TRBJ2-5; the J call may be wrong. CDR1 MGHRA and CDR2 YSYEKL come from the germline V gene. The CDR3 consists of 15 residues. CDR3 residues: CASSQARTGGETQYF. The DNA for the CDR3 is TGCGCCAGCAGCCAAGCCCGTACGGGGGGGGAGACCCAGTACTTC.

CDR3 residues: CASSYSRVSPKETQYF. CDR3 sequence (DNA): TGTGCCAGCAGTTACTCTCGGGTCAGCCCCAAAGAGACCCAGTACTTC. The rearrangement links TRBV6-5 to TRBJ2-5; D unclear. Between the trimmed V and J ends, which lost 0 bases and 3 bases, there was a span of 14 bases. CDR3 length: 16 residues. Germline assignment: CDR1 MNHEY and CDR2 SVGAGI.